Reported below is one TCR beta chain. The data were obtained in a study of PD-L1 blockade in urothelial cancer. As for the study in general: T cell content in blood samples showed a median of approximately 150,000.

Each PCR reaction had synthetic TCR analog templates spiked into it. Assay: immunoSEQ multiplex PCR; the TCRdb copy retains only in-frame clones and omits some. The sample shows around 71,000 clones, approximately 80% of them seen only once. Specified time point: pretreatment peripheral blood. The diagnosis in patients was locally advanced or metastatic urothelial carcinoma. The TCR comes from a man aged 35 to 55 with urothelial cancer. Sequenced material: PBMCs, taken around atezolizumab (anti-PD-L1) treatment.

The chain's CDR3 is CASSVGGRGLNEQFF. The CDR3 DNA follows: TGTGCCAGCAGTGTCGGGGGACGGGGTCTCAATGAGCAGTTCTTC. The rearrangement joins TRBV2 to TRBJ2-1; D perhaps matches TRBD2 (6 bases). The CDR3 totals 15 residues. The V gene lost 4 bases and the J gene lost 6 bases, with 16 bases spanning the gap. Germline loops: CDR1 SNHLY, CDR2 FYNNEI.